Following are 8 T cell receptor beta chains from one sample sequenced in a study of shared clonotypes between healthy human individuals. Profiling relied on immunoSEQ multiplex PCR, and the TCRdb table lists in-frame clones only, not all of them. The table records some 1.5 million clones, approximately 96% of them present only once. Sequenced input: naive CD4+ T cells sorted from blood. Subset of the sample: CD45RA+ positively selected. The receptors shown here come from a man aged 30 to 45 in good health.

This chain connects TRBV27 to TRBJ1-5, with D tentatively TRBD1 (6 bases). Trimming shortened V by 5 bases and J by 0 bases, and 11 bases separated the two germline ends. The CDR3 covers 15 residues. Germline V lookup: CDR1 MNHEY, CDR2 SMNVEV (reference sequence). In DNA form, the CDR3 reads TGTGCCAGCAGTAGGAACAGGGATAGCAATCAGCCCCAGCATTTT. Its translation is CASSRNRDSNQPQHF.

V usage is TRBV11-2 and J usage is TRBJ1-2, with 7 positions matching TRBD1. The V segment lost 1 base and the J segment 3 bases; nucleotides outside the gene matches: 5. CDR3 length equals 15 residues. The V gene's germline CDR1 is SGHAT and CDR2 FQNNGV. In nucleotides, the CDR3 is TGTGCCAGCAGCTTAGCAGGCAGGGGGGACTATGGCTACACCTTC. Translated: CASSLAGRGDYGYTF. Full variable domain (outside the CDR3, taken from reference TRBV11-2 and TRBJ1-2): EAGVAQSPRYKIIEKRQSVAFWCNPISGHATLYWYQQILGQGPKLLIQFQNNGVVDDSQLPKDRFSAERLKGVDSTLKIQPAKLEDSAVYLCASSLAGRGDYGYTFGSGTRLTVV.

The V gene is TRBV5-1, the J gene TRBJ2-2; 8 bases are shared with TRBD2. Germline CDR1 reads SGHRS; CDR2 reads YFSETQ. The CDR3 covers 15 residues. Trimming took 3 bases from V and 5 from J; bases not matched to a gene: 6. The CDR3 bases are TGCGCCAGCAGCTACCAGCGGGAGCGTACCGGGGAGCTGTTTTTT. Encoded protein: CASSYQRERTGELFF.

This sequence joins TRBV4-2 and TRBJ2-7; 10 bases line up with TRBD2. The ends lost 2 bases at V and 3 bases at J; junction bases unmatched: 10. The CDR3 sequence is 17 residues long. Per the germline V gene, CDR1 is LGHNA and CDR2 is YNFKEQ. The DNA for the CDR3 is TGTGCCAGCAGCCAACCTCCCTCGGCTAGCGGGAGCTACGAGCAGTACTTC. Translated, it gives CASSQPPSASGSYEQYF.

The V gene is TRBV10-3, the J gene TRBJ2-2, with unresolved D. The germline V gene encodes CDR1 ENHRY and CDR2 SYGVKD. Trimming cost V 7 bases and J 2 bases, with 8 bases left between them. CDR3 length: 13 residues. The CDR3 protein is CAITGINTGELFF. The CDR3 DNA is TGTGCCATCACGGGTATTAACACCGGGGAGCTGTTTTTT.

Worth noting for this clone: In the same sample, other DNA sequences code for this CDR3. J is TRBJ2-5 and V is TRBV18; D ambiguous. Trimming shortened V by 1 base and J by 4 bases, and 4 bases separated the two germline ends. Per the germline V gene, CDR1 is KGHSH and CDR2 is LQKENI. CDR3 size: 12 residues. CDR3 coding DNA: TGTGCCAGCTCACCACGGCCAGAGACCCAGTACTTC. It yields the protein CASSPRPETQYF.

The CDR3 spells CASSPTRATAGDTQYF. The CDR3 DNA follows: TGTGCCAGCAGTCCAACCAGGGCGACAGCGGGAGATACGCAGTATTTT. This chain connects TRBV28 to TRBJ2-3, with TRBD2 as a possible D gene (6 bases). V was pared by 5 bases and J by 5 bases, with 20 bases between. The CDR3 is made up of 16 amino acids. Germline V gives CDR1 MDHEN, CDR2 SYDVKM.

The chain recombines TRBV5-1 with TRBJ2-7; possible D gene TRBD1, 5 bases. The CDR3 loop spans 14 amino acids. Germline V gene sequence: CDR1 SGHRS, CDR2 YFSETQ. V lost 0 bases and J 5 bases, leaving 12 bases between the germline ends. CDR3 DNA sequence: TGCGCCAGCAGCTTGGGCCAGGGTAAGGACGAGCAGTACTTC. It is translated as CASSLGQGKDEQYF.